Listed below are T cell receptor beta chains from one sample, sequenced in a study of CD8 T cells in Susac syndrome. TCRdb reprocessed the immunoSEQ multiplex PCR reads with MiXCR, giving one entry per CDR3 protein. The table includes under 95,000 distinct CDR3 sequences, around 94% detected once. The source material was CD4+ T cells from PBMCs. These receptor sequences come from a human donor with Susac syndrome. Each CDR3 is given with its conserved first and last residue. A D gene is named only where the DNA matches it firmly. Some rows mark clone size as missing; the rest say once, few, many or name a class of expanded clone.

CDR3 length	D gene	clone size	J gene	V gene	CDR3 DNA	CDR3 protein
15	NA	few	TRBJ2-3	TRBV11-2	TGTGCCAGCAGCCCAGGACTGGGGGCGACAGATACGCAGTATTTT	CASSPGLGATDTQYF
16	NA	few	TRBJ2-7	TRBV20-1	TGCAGTGCTCACCAGTTTCGGACCGGGGTGGCACACGAGCAGTACTTC	CSAHQFRTGVAHEQYF
16	NA	NA	TRBJ2-2	TRBV4-1	TGCGCCAGCAGCCAAGAGGCGGGGGCGACGACCGGGGAGCTGTTTTTT	CASSQEAGATTGELFF
12	TRBD1	NA	TRBJ2-7	TRBV28	TGTGCCAGCAGCCCGACAGGGTTCGAGCAGTACTTC	CASSPTGFEQYF
15	NA	NA	TRBJ2-7	TRBV3-1	TGTGCCAGCAGCCAAGACGTAGCCTACTCCTACGAGCAGTACTTC	CASSQDVAYSYEQYF
14	NA	NA	TRBJ2-5	TRBV29-1	TGCAGCGTTGAAGATCGGGGCCGACCGGAGACCCAGTACTTC	CSVEDRGRPETQYF
13	NA	NA	TRBJ1-5	TRBV29-1	TGCAGCGTTCGAGAAGGGGATAATCAGCCCCAGCATTTT	CSVREGDNQPQHF
14	NA	NA	TRBJ2-7	TRBV11-2	TGTGCCAGCAGCTTGATCGGCGGTATCGACGAGCAGTACTTC	CASSLIGGIDEQYF
14	TRBD1	NA	TRBJ2-3	TRBV20-1	TGCAGTGCTAGACAGGGCACAGGGGGATATACGCAGTATTTT	CSARQGTGGYTQYF
12	NA	NA	TRBJ1-2	TRBV19	TGTGCCACCCATCGGGGTGAGGATGGCTACACCTTC	CATHRGEDGYTF
17	NA	NA	TRBJ2-3	TRBV6-1	TGTGCCAGTTCGGGACGGGCCCTTTCCCGCGGCACAGATACGCAGTATTTT	CASSGRALSRGTDTQYF
15	NA	NA	TRBJ2-6	TRBV15	TGTGCCACCAGCAGAGAGCACTCTGGGGCCAACGTCCTGACTTTC	CATSREHSGANVLTF
15	TRBD1	NA	TRBJ2-5	TRBV25-1	TGTGCCAGCAGTGAATATAACAGGGGGCAAGAGACCCAGTACTTC	CASSEYNRGQETQYF
13	NA	NA	TRBJ1-1	TRBV29-1	TGCAGCGCTAGATTGCGGACGAACACTGAAGCTTTCTTT	CSARLRTNTEAFF
14	NA	NA	TRBJ2-1	TRBV7-9	TGTGCCAGCAGCTTGGGGGGGGCTGCCAATGAGCAGTTCTTC	CASSLGGAANEQFF
14	NA	few	TRBJ2-7	TRBV6-1	TGTGCCAGCAGTCGGGGAAGGGATAGGGTCGAGCAGTACTTC	CASSRGRDRVEQYF